These 16 T cell receptor beta chains were all obtained from the same sample, sequenced in a study of T cells in Graves' hyperthyroidism and ophthalmopathy (dated by TCRdb to between 2018 and 2020). The library was produced with multiplex PCR. These reads were obtained on an Illumina HiSeq 2000. The TCR beta CDR3 regions were amplified from the RNA transcripts. The first round of RT-PCR for the TCR CDR3 was performed with the HTBI primer set and the Qiagen OneStep RT-PCR kit. In-frame beta chains were kept once TCRdb had trimmed the public reads at Q25 with fastp and called clones with MiXCR. All rows with the same CDR3 protein become a single entry with the most common DNA and genes. The sample table records 220,000 or so distinct CDR3 sequences; about 15% of these occur just once. Together, the top ten hold about 29% of the sample. The sequencing sample was made of blood. The receptors shown here come from a woman between 18 and 29 years old with Graves' ophthalmopathy.

This clonotype was observed many times. The chain uses TRBV10-2 and TRBJ1-4; D is unclear. Trimming cost V 2 bases and J 1 base, with 14 bases left between them. CDR1 and CDR2 (germline): WSHSY, SAAADI. There are 17 residues in the CDR3. In DNA, the CDR3 is TGCGCCAGCAGTGAGCCCGCCTCCACCGAAACTAATGAAAAACTGTTTTTT. Residues: CASSEPASTETNEKLFF.

There are many counts of this clonotype. The V and J genes are TRBV7-2 and TRBJ2-5; 7 bases agree with TRBD1. Germline lookup yields CDR1 SGHTA and CDR2 FQGNSA. The length of the CDR3 is 14 residues. With V trimmed by 3 bases and J by 5 bases, 6 bases remained unmatched. CDR3 loop: CASSFVGGLETQYF. For the CDR3, the DNA is TGTGCCAGCAGCTTCGTAGGGGGCTTGGAGACCCAGTACTTC.

This clonotype was counted at least ten times. The chain is built from TRBV20-1 and TRBJ1-1; D possibly corresponds to TRBD1 (6 bases). Germline CDR1 DFQATT, CDR2 SNEGSKA (reference sequence). This CDR3 comprises 13 residues. This chain's CDR3 is CRGGGGSDTEAFF. The CDR3 nucleotides read TGCAGGGGGGGGGGCGGCTCTGACACTGAAGCTTTCTTT.

This clonotype was detected many times. The chain joins TRBV10-2 to TRBJ2-5, with TRBD2 matching over 7 bases. Germline loops: CDR1 WSHSY, CDR2 SAAADI. With V trimmed by 6 bases and J by 5 bases, 15 bases remained unmatched. The CDR3 runs 16 residues. CDR3 in amino acids: CASSSGRGGVLETQYF. For the CDR3, the DNA is TGCGCCAGCAGCTCAGGGCGGGGAGGGGTATTGGAGACCCAGTACTTC.

This clonotype was observed many times. V gene TRBV6-2 or TRBV6-3 combines with J gene TRBJ1-5; D uncertain. The germline V gene encodes CDR1 MNHEY and CDR2 SVGEGT. V lost 1 base to trimming and J lost 10 bases, with 14 bases between them. The CDR3 contains 14 residues. The CDR3 coding sequence is TGTGCCAGCAGTTACTATACGGGTAACGCACCCCAGCATTTT. This translates into CASSYYTGNAPQHF.

Many counts were recorded for this clonotype. The chain joins TRBV7-2 to TRBJ2-3; D assignment may be TRBD1 or TRBD2 (5 bases each). Germline values: CDR1 SGHTA, CDR2 FQGNSA. The V and J ends lost 5 bases and 0 bases respectively, with 24 bases between them. This CDR3 spans 19 amino acids. This chain's CDR3 is CASSRPSGDPRRSTDTQYF. In nucleotides, the CDR3 is TGTGCCAGCAGCCGACCCTCCGGGGACCCCCGTCGGAGCACAGATACGCAGTATTTT.

J is TRBJ2-5 and V is TRBV4-3; D gene ambiguous. The CDR3 is 14 amino acids. The V end lost 0 bases, the J end lost 3 bases, and 8 bases lay between the germline ends. CDR1 LGHNA and CDR2 YSLEER come from the germline V gene. The CDR3 sequence is CASSQDRPEETQYF. In nucleotides, the CDR3 is TGCGCCAGCAGCCAAGATAGGCCTGAAGAGACCCAGTACTTC.

This clonotype has a count of ten or more. The CDR3 protein is CSVGPGQGGYEQYF. As DNA, the CDR3 is TGCAGCGTTGGCCCCGGACAGGGAGGCTACGAGCAGTACTTC. The chain employs TRBV29-1 and TRBJ2-7; 8 positions agree with TRBD1. The ends lost 4 bases at V and 3 bases at J; junction bases unmatched: 8. In germline, CDR1 is SQVTM, CDR2 ANQGSEA. The CDR3 covers 14 residues.

This clonotype turned up a few times. This chain joins TRBV6-1 and TRBJ1-5; D may be TRBD1 (5 bases). Trimming cost V 5 bases and J 9 bases, with 17 bases left between them. The CDR3 loop spans 14 amino acids. Germline CDR1 is MNHNS and CDR2 is SASEGT. The CDR3 region is CASSPGRLGGPQHF. CDR3 DNA: TGTGCCAGCAGTCCTGGGCGTCTCGGGGGGCCCCAGCATTTT.

There are many counts of this clonotype. The chain carries TRBV29-1 and TRBJ2-7, with a weak D call TRBD1 (7 bases). The CDR3 is made up of 14 amino acids. Germline-derived CDR1 and CDR2 are SQVTM and ANQGSEA. With 5 bases removed from V and 1 base from J, the gap between germline ends came to 15 bases. The chain's CDR3 is CSVRETGTSYEQYF. CDR3 in DNA: TGCAGCGTTCGGGAGACAGGGACATCCTACGAGCAGTACTTC.

There are many counts of this clonotype. This chain joins TRBV5-1 and TRBJ2-4, with TRBD2 matching over 8 bases. With 4 bases clipped from V and 0 bases from J, the junction kept 6 bases outside the gene matches. The length of the CDR3 is 16 residues. The germline V gene encodes CDR1 SGHRS and CDR2 YFSETQ. The DNA for the CDR3 is TGCGCCAGCAGCCCCGGACTAGCTATAGCCAAAAACATTCAGTACTTC. Translation: CASSPGLAIAKNIQYF.

This clonotype came up many times. The rearrangement uses TRBV6-1 and TRBJ1-6, with 11 nucleotides matching TRBD1. There are 15 residues in the CDR3. Germline loops: CDR1 MNHNS, CDR2 SASEGT. With 5 bases clipped from V and 9 bases from J, the junction kept 6 bases outside the gene matches. The CDR3 loop is CASSSGQGASSPLHF. The CDR3 DNA reads as TGTGCCAGCAGTTCCGGACAGGGGGCAAGTTCACCCCTCCACTTT.

This clonotype was seen ten or more times. The chain recombines TRBV7-2 with TRBJ2-5, with D possibly being TRBD2 (6 bases). Per the germline V gene, CDR1 is SGHTA and CDR2 is FQGNSA. V gave up 5 bases and J gave up 2 bases, with 15 bases separating them. This CDR3 has 15 amino acids. CDR3 region: CASSTGGGVQETQYF. CDR3 bases: TGTGCCAGCAGCACCGGCGGAGGGGTTCAAGAGACCCAGTACTTC.

This clonotype was seen ten or more times. The chain links TRBV7-9 to TRBJ1-1, with D unresolved. CDR3 length: 13 residues. Germline V gene sequence: CDR1 SEHNR, CDR2 FQNEAQ (reference sequence). V was clipped by 1 base and J by 4 bases, with 7 bases between them. The CDR3 protein is CASSLGSSTEAFF. The DNA of the CDR3 is TGTGCCAGCAGCTTAGGTTCCTCCACTGAAGCTTTCTTT.

This clonotype was detected ten times or more. CDR3 coding DNA: TGTGCCAGCAGTTTATCTCGTCGGTGGGGGGAAACAACTAATGAAAAACTGTTTTTT. As protein: CASSLSRRWGETTNEKLFF. The V gene is TRBV28, the J gene TRBJ1-4; a weak D match, TRBD1 (5 bases). Germline V CDR1 and CDR2: MDHEN, SYDVKM. The germline V and J ends were trimmed by 1 base and 0 bases, with 18 bases remaining between them. The CDR3 is 19 residues long.

This rearrangement joins TRBV12-3 or TRBV12-4 to TRBJ2-3; 9 bases are a match to TRBD2. Trimming removed 3 bases from V and 5 bases from J; junction bases left unmatched: 9. The CDR3 runs to 16 residues. CDR3 amino acids: CASSFLSGGRKDTQYF. The CDR3, as DNA: TGTGCCAGCAGTTTCCTTAGCGGGGGCCGTAAAGATACGCAGTATTTT.